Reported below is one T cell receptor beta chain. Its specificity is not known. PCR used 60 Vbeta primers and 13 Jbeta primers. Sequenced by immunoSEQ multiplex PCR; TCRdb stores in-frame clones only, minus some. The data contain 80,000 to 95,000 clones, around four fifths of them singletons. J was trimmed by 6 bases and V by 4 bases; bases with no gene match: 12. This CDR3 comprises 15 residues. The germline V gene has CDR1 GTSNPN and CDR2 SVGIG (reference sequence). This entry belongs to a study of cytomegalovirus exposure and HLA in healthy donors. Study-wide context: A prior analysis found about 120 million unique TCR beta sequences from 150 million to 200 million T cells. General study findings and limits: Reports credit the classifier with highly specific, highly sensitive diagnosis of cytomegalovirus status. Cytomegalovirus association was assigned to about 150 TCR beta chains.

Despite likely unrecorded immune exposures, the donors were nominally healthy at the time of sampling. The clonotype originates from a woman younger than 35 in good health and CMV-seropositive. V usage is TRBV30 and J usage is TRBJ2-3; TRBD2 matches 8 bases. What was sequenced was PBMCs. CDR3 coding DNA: TGTGCCTGGACCTTGTTAGCGGGAATCGGTGATACGCAGTATTTT. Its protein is CAWTLLAGIGDTQYF.